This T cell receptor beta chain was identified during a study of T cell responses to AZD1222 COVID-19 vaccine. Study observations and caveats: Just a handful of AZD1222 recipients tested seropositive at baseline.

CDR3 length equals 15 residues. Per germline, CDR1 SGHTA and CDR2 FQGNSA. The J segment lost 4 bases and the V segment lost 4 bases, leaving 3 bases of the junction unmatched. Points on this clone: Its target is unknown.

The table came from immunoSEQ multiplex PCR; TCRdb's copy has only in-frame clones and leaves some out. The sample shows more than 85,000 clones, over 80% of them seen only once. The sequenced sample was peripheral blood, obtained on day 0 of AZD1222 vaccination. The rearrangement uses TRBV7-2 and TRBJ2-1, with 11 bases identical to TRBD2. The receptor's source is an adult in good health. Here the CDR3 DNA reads TGTGCCAGCAGCTACGCTAGCGGGGGGTACAATGAGCAGTTCTTC. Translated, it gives CASSYASGGYNEQFF.